The entry that follows covers one T cell receptor beta chain sequence. Its antigen is not known. The sample is drawn from a study of T cells in Graves' hyperthyroidism and ophthalmopathy. General study results and limits: Before onset, ophthalmopathy was predicted by the model a median around 6 months earlier.

An absence of ophthalmopathy progression within 18 months meant stable Graves' hyperthyroidism. What was amplified from RNA transcripts were TCR beta CDR3 regions. Initially, a first-round RT-PCR of the TCR CDR3 employed the HTBI primer set. One entry per CDR3 protein results from TCRdb running MiXCR on the multiplex PCR reads. Found here are some 350,000 distinct CDR3 sequences, 20% to 30% of them singletons; the top ten hold less than 75%. This sequence was found in a man aged 45-65 years with Graves' hyperthyroidism. The specimen was blood.

The CDR3 bases are TGTGCCAGCAGCTCCGCCTTACCATCGTGGGGGGAGGATGAGCAGTTCTTC. Residues: CASSSALPSWGEDEQFF. The chain combines TRBV7-2 with TRBJ2-1; tentative D call: TRBD2 (6 bases). The germline V and J ends were trimmed by 4 bases and 8 bases, with 24 bases remaining between them. Germline V gene data show CDR1 as SGHTA and CDR2 as FQGNSA. The CDR3 has 17 residues.